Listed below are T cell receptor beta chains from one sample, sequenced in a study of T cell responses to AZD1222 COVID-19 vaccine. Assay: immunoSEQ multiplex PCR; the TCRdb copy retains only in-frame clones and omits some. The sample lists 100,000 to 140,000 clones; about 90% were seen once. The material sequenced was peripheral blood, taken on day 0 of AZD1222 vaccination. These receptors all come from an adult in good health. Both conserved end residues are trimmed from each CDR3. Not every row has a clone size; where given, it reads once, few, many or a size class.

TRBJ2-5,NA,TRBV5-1,ASSLFAGNEETQY
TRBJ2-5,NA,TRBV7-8,ASSFSEIQETQY
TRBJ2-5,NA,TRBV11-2,ASSSPGLAGAIQETQY
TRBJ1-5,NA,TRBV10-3,AISEVDNQPQH
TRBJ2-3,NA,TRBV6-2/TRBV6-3,ASSPITDTQY
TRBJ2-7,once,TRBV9,ASSWDSGNEQY
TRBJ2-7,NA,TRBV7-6,ASSRTGGGSYSYEQY
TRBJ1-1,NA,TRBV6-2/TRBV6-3,ASSSYTGSTEAF
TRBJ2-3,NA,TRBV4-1,ASSQRHPSTDTQY
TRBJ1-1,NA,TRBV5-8,ASSEDPYPPNTEAF
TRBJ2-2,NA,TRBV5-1,ASSGATSGVGTGELF
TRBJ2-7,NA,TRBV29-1,SATWGTSGYEQY
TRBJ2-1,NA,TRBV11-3,ASSPGVNYREQF